These 24 T cell receptor beta chains were sequenced from one sample in a study of control samples from healthy donors and cancer patients. Sequencing used immunoSEQ multiplex PCR; TCRdb keeps in-frame clones, though not all of them. The sample has 130,000 to 150,000 clones, 75% to 90% seen once. The sample comprised blood. The receptors shown here come from a man aged 25 to 45 in good health.

The chain links TRBV3-1 (or the pseudogene TRBV3-2) to TRBJ2-1; 9 bases line up with TRBD1. Germline values: CDR1 LGHDT, CDR2 YNNKEL (reference sequence). V dropped 1 base and J dropped 2; count of bases not matched to a gene: 3. The CDR3 spans 16 residues. CDR3 amino acids: CASSQVYRGPYNEQFF. The CDR3 DNA is TGTGCCAGCAGCCAAGTCTACAGGGGGCCCTACAATGAGCAGTTCTTC.

The chain joins TRBV6-6 to TRBJ2-1; D is possibly TRBD1 or TRBD2 (5 bases each). The CDR3 extends over 16 amino acids. CDR1 and CDR2 from the germline V gene are MNHNY and SVGAGI (reference sequence). The V and J ends lost 0 bases and 5 bases respectively, with 14 bases between them. Written as DNA, the CDR3 is TGTGCCAGCAGTTACTCTGGTGTGGTGGGGGACAATGAGCAGTTCTTC. It codes for CASSYSGVVGDNEQFF.

The rearrangement joins TRBV24-1 to TRBJ2-3; the D gene is possibly TRBD2 (5 bases). The V gene lost 10 bases and the J gene lost 2 bases, with 12 bases spanning the gap. The CDR3 consists of 13 residues. From germline, CDR1 is KGHDR and CDR2 SFDVKD. CDR3: CATTRRPTDTQYF. The CDR3 bases are TGTGCCACTACTAGGCGACCCACAGATACGCAGTATTTT.

This sequence joins TRBV9 and TRBJ2-7; perhaps D is TRBD1 or TRBD2 (5 bases each). The CDR3 loop spans 15 amino acids. The germline CDR1 and CDR2 sequences are SGDLS and YYNGEE. The V gene lost 0 bases and the J gene lost 2 bases, with 12 bases spanning the gap. CDR3 sequence reads: CASSVGGTETYEQYF. The CDR3 DNA is TGTGCCAGCAGCGTAGGAGGGACGGAGACCTACGAGCAGTACTTC.

This clone has only a few counts. This rearrangement joins TRBV19 to TRBJ2-5, with TRBD1 matching over 10 bases. This CDR3 has 13 residues. V was pared by 10 bases and J by 4 bases, with 6 bases of the junction left unmatched. Germline V gene lookup returns CDR1 LNHDA and CDR2 SQIVND (reference sequence). For the CDR3, the DNA is TGTGCCACAAGACAGGGGGCACGAGAGACCCAGTACTTC. Its translation is CATRQGARETQYF.

The rearrangement joins TRBV30 to TRBJ1-4; D ambiguous. The germline V gene encodes CDR1 GTSNPN and CDR2 SVGIG (reference sequence). This CDR3 is built from 15 residues. With 2 bases removed from V and 4 bases from J, the gap between germline ends came to 14 bases. The CDR3 reads CAWSSGQALNEKLFF. CDR3 coding DNA: TGTGCCTGGAGTTCTGGGCAGGCCCTTAATGAAAAACTGTTTTTT.

The V gene is TRBV7-8, the J gene TRBJ1-1; D might be TRBD1 (6 bases). Trimming cost V 5 bases and J 1 base, with 11 bases left between them. The germline gives CDR1 SGHVS, CDR2 FQNEAQ. This CDR3 region has 14 residues. Written as DNA, the CDR3 is TGTGCCAGCAGCCCCCGGGACACGAACACTGAAGCTTTCTTT. This encodes CASSPRDTNTEAFF. Full variable domain (missing parts from reference TRBV7-8 and TRBJ1-1): GAGVSQSPRYKVAKRGQDVALRCDPISGHVSLFWYQQALGQGPEFLTYFQNEAQLDKSGLPSDRFFAERPEGSVSTLKIQRTQQEDSAVYLCASSPRDTNTEAFFGQGTRLTVV.

The V call is TRBV7-9, the J call TRBJ2-4; D unclear. Germline V lookup: CDR1 SEHNR, CDR2 FQNEAQ (reference sequence). The CDR3 length is 13 residues. The germline V and J ends were trimmed by 5 bases and 8 bases, with 13 bases remaining between them. CDR3 region: CASSPTGGDIQYF. The CDR3 DNA reads TGTGCCAGCAGCCCGACGGGTGGGGACATTCAGTACTTC.

This sequence joins TRBV4-1 and TRBJ2-5; possibly TRBD2 for D (7 bases). Germline V CDR1 and CDR2: MGHRA, YSYEKL. This CDR3 has 15 residues. V dropped 1 base and J dropped 4 bases, with 13 bases sitting between them. The chain's CDR3 is CASSQGVAGAETQYF. CDR3 coding DNA: TGCGCCAGCAGCCAAGGAGTGGCGGGGGCAGAGACCCAGTACTTC.

The CDR3 loop is CASSFSGGKVTDTQYF. CDR3 coding DNA: TGTGCCAGCAGCTTTAGCGGGGGGAAGGTGACAGATACGCAGTATTTT. The rearrangement joins TRBV11-1 to TRBJ2-3, with 10 bases lining up with TRBD2. Germline CDR1 SGHAT, CDR2 FQDESV (reference sequence). The trim removed 3 bases at V and 3 bases at J, leaving 6 bases unmatched. This CDR3 comprises 16 residues.

The chain joins TRBV24-1 to TRBJ2-7; a possible D gene is TRBD1 (5 bases). CDR3 size: 14 residues. Per germline, CDR1 KGHDR and CDR2 SFDVKD. Trimming shortened V by 3 bases and J by 2 bases, and 10 bases separated the two germline ends. The CDR3 here is CATSDKAGTYEQYF. The CDR3 DNA follows: TGTGCCACCAGTGATAAGGCAGGGACCTACGAGCAGTACTTC.

The chain carries TRBV2 and TRBJ1-6; 8 bases map to TRBD1. The germline V gene has CDR1 SNHLY and CDR2 FYNNEI. There are 11 residues in the CDR3. Unmatched junction bases numbered 7, after V lost 6 bases and J lost 18 bases. For the CDR3, the DNA is TGTGCCAGCAGGGTGGACAGGGTCCCCCACTTT. Its protein product is CASRVDRVPHF.

This clone was seen more than once but under ten times. The chain recombines TRBV21-1 with TRBJ2-7; the table's D gene call, TRBD2, was not cross checked with the DNA. TRBV21-1 constitutes a pseudogene. CDR3 length: 16 amino acids. Here the CDR3 reads CASTGRSTGEAYEQYF. The CDR3 coding sequence is TGTGCCAGCACCGGGCGGTCTACGGGGGAGGCCTACGAGCAGTACTTC.

This chain joins TRBV9 and TRBJ2-1; TRBD2 agrees at 11 bases. Germline CDR1 and CDR2: SGDLS and YYNGEE. Losses at the gene ends were 1 base for V and 10 bases for J; bases not matched to a gene: 4. The CDR3 loop spans 14 amino acids. The DNA of the CDR3 is TGTGCCAGCAGCGTAACTAGCGGGAGAGGGGAGCAGTTCTTC. This sequence encodes CASSVTSGRGEQFF.

This chain joins TRBV13 and TRBJ1-6; 9 bases are a match to TRBD1. Germline CDR1 PRHDT, CDR2 FYEKMQ (reference sequence). This CDR3 comprises 15 residues. V gave up 5 bases and J gave up 10 bases; unmatched junction bases: 9. As DNA, the CDR3 is TGTGCCAGCAGCACCCGACAGGGGGTCGGCTCACCCCTCCACTTT. Amino acid sequence: CASSTRQGVGSPLHF.

The chain couples TRBV6-2 or TRBV6-3 to TRBJ1-3; D not certain. The CDR3 spans 13 residues. V was trimmed by 2 bases and J by 3 bases, leaving 5 bases between them. CDR1 is MNHEY and CDR2 is SVGEGT in the germline V gene. CDR3 nucleotides: TGTGCCAGCAGTTACCTCGGTGGAAACACCATATATTTT. Its protein is CASSYLGGNTIYF.

As DNA, the CDR3 is TGTGCCAGCTCACCAGGCAGGGAATACGAGCAGTACTTC. Its translation is CASSPGREYEQYF. This chain joins TRBV18 and TRBJ2-7; D is possibly TRBD1 (5 bases). The CDR3 totals 13 residues. V lost 2 bases and J 4 bases, leaving 9 bases between the germline ends. Germline V gene data show CDR1 as KGHSH and CDR2 as LQKENI.

This chain links TRBV10-3 with TRBJ2-5; D unclear. Germline lookup yields CDR1 ENHRY and CDR2 SYGVKD. The CDR3 loop spans 11 amino acids. The V end lost 3 bases, the J end lost 5 bases, and 4 bases lay between the germline ends. CDR3 coding DNA: TGTGCCATCAGTGATTGGGAGACCCAGTACTTC. Translated: CAISDWETQYF.

The chain has TRBV7-7 and TRBJ2-5, with TRBD2 identical over 7 bases. Germline lookup yields CDR1 SSHAT and CDR2 FNYEAQ (reference sequence). The CDR3 is made up of 15 amino acids. With V trimmed by 4 bases and J by 5 bases, 10 bases remained unmatched. Here the CDR3 DNA reads TGTGCCAGCAGCTCAATGGGACTACCACAGGAGACCCAGTACTTC. Translating it yields CASSSMGLPQETQYF.

This clone was recorded a few times. This chain links TRBV4-3 with TRBJ1-1, with a tentative D call TRBD1 (5 bases). V was clipped by 0 bases and J by 10 bases, with 15 bases between them. In germline, CDR1 is LGHNA, CDR2 YSLEER. The CDR3 consists of 14 residues. DNA of the CDR3: TGCGCCAGCAGCCAAGATGCGGGGCAGGGCCGAGCTTTCTTT. Protein: CASSQDAGQGRAFF.

This rearrangement joins TRBV11-2 to TRBJ1-1; D remains unclear. Trimming took off 2 bases at V and 4 bases at J, with 11 bases between the two ends. Germline V CDR1 and CDR2: SGHAT, FQNNGV. This CDR3 is 14 amino acids long. CDR3 region: CASSLRVGVTEAFF. The CDR3 DNA reads as TGTGCCAGCAGCTTAAGGGTCGGCGTCACTGAAGCTTTCTTT.

The rearrangement links TRBV7-9 to TRBJ2-7, with D perhaps matching TRBD2 (5 bases). This CDR3 spans 15 amino acids. Looked up from germline, CDR1 is SEHNR and CDR2 is FQNEAQ (reference sequence). Between the trimmed V and J ends, which lost 1 base and 3 bases, there was a span of 13 bases. In DNA form, the CDR3 reads TGTGCCAGCAGCTTAGGGGTCGGGGAAAGCTACGAGCAGTACTTC. Amino acids: CASSLGVGESYEQYF.

The gene calls are TRBV4-3 and TRBJ2-5, with TRBD2 identical over 9 bases. Germline V CDR1 and CDR2: LGHNA, YSLEER. After removal of 2 bases from V and 6 bases from J, the junction contained 7 bases not matched to a gene. This CDR3 has 15 residues. In DNA, the CDR3 is TGCGCCAGCAGCCAACGGGCGGGAGGGCCGAAGACCCAGTACTTC. This encodes CASSQRAGGPKTQYF.

The chain joins TRBV20-1 to TRBJ2-7; 8 positions match TRBD1. The CDR3 loop spans 13 amino acids. The germline gives CDR1 DFQATT, CDR2 SNEGSKA (reference sequence). The J segment lost 2 bases and the V segment lost 3 bases, leaving 3 bases of the junction unmatched. CDR3 in DNA: TGCAGTGCTAGTGGGACAGGTACCTACGAGCAGTACTTC. Its protein product is CSASGTGTYEQYF.